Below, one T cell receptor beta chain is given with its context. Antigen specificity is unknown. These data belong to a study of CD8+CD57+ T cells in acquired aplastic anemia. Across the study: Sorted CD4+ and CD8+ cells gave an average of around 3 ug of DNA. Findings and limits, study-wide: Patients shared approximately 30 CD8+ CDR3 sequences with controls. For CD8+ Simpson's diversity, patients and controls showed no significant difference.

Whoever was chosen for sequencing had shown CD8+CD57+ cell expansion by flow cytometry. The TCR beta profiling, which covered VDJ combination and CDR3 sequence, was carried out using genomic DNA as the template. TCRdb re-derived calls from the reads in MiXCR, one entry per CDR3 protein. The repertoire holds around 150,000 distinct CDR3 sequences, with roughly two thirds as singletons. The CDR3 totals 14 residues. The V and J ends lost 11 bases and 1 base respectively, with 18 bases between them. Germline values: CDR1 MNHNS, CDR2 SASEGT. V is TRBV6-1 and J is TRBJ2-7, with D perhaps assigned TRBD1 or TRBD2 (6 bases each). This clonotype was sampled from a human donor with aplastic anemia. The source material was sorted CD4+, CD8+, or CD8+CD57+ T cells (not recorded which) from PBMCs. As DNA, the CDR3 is TGTGCCGCCTCCCCACCGGGGGCGTCCTACGAGCAGTACTTC. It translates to CAASPPGASYEQYF.